Given below is one T cell receptor beta chain in context. What it binds is not known. This sample stems from a study of cytomegalovirus exposure and HLA in healthy donors. As for the study in general: A subsequent analysis stated that the 100 to 150 validation repertoires were run on the same platform as the 650 to 850 first-cohort repertoires. The study's findings and limits: There were a few CMV-associated chains whose specificity for CMV antigens was confirmed in vitro. There were some public TCRs occurring in many donors, but most TCR sequences were rare.

CDR1 and CDR2 from the germline V gene are MNHEY and SVGAGI. The J segment lost 9 bases and the V segment lost 5 bases, leaving 10 bases of the junction unmatched. The CDR3 is 14 amino acids. The protocol was immunoSEQ multiplex PCR, while the TCRdb copy is restricted to in-frame clones and leaves out a portion. The table includes about 73,000 clones, about 90% detected once. This TCR came from a woman aged 18-29 years in good health and CMV-seropositive. The sample was PBMCs. The chain employs TRBV6-5 and TRBJ1-5, with 7 bases matching TRBD1. Here the CDR3 reads CASSEGGQPRPQHF. CDR3 DNA: TGTGCCAGCAGTGAAGGGGGACAGCCTCGGCCCCAGCATTTT.